The 9 T cell receptor beta chains below all came from one sample that was sequenced in a study of T cell repertoires in cytomegalovirus infection. TCRdb fed the reads into MiXCR, producing one record per CDR3 protein. This sample has approximately 200,000 distinct CDR3 sequences, with 22% found just once. Material for sequencing was CD8+ T cells from PBMCs. These TCRs come from a human donor in good health (CMV status not recorded). Some clones in this sample may be carry-over from other donors' samples.

The rearrangement links TRBV10-3 to TRBJ2-7; 10 bases align to TRBD2. The junction had 5 bases not matched to a gene; V was cut back by 2 bases and J by 4 bases. Germline CDR1 and CDR2: ENHRY and SYGVKD. The CDR3 totals 15 residues. The CDR3 sequence: CAISEGPSGGYEQYF. CDR3 nucleotide sequence: TGTGCCATCAGTGAGGGTCCTAGCGGGGGTTACGAGCAGTACTTC.

CDR3 nucleotides: TGCGCCAGCAGCTTGAAGATAGGAGCCTACAATGAGCAGTTCTTC. Its translation is CASSLKIGAYNEQFF. The rearrangement joins TRBV5-1 to TRBJ2-1; D is ambiguous. V lost 1 base, J lost 2 bases, and 10 bases lay in between. CDR1 is SGHRS and CDR2 is YFSETQ in the germline V gene. The CDR3 covers 15 residues.

This chain uses TRBV29-1 with TRBJ2-3; the D is unclear. Looked up from germline, CDR1 is SQVTM and CDR2 is ANQGSEA. This CDR3 contains 13 residues. Trimming stripped 3 bases from V and 0 bases from J, with 7 bases between. In DNA, the CDR3 is TGCAGCGTTGATGAGTTAAGCACAGATACGCAGTATTTT. It is translated as CSVDELSTDTQYF.

The chain recombines TRBV12-3 or TRBV12-4 with TRBJ2-3; no reliable D call. V lost 5 bases and J lost 2, with 14 bases in between. The CDR3 consists of 15 residues. CDR3 residues: CASSQEIASTDTQYF. The CDR3 coding sequence is TGTGCCAGCAGTCAGGAGATCGCTTCCACAGATACGCAGTATTTT.

In its sample, this clonotype was seen a few times. The chain's CDR3 is CASPASYNEQFF. CDR3 DNA sequence: TGTGCCAGCCCGGCCTCCTACAATGAGCAGTTCTTC. V gene TRBV2 combines with J gene TRBJ2-1; D gene ambiguous. From germline, CDR1 is SNHLY and CDR2 FYNNEI. Trimming removed 8 bases at V and 0 bases at J, with 5 bases between. The CDR3 runs to 12 residues.

This clonotype was detected only a few times. J is TRBJ1-1 and V is TRBV5-4; possibly TRBD1 for D (6 bases). Looked up from germline, CDR1 is SGHNT and CDR2 is YYREEE (reference sequence). CDR3 length: 14 residues. Trimming cost V 4 bases and J 5 bases, with 15 bases left between them. CDR3 sequence (DNA): TGTGCCAGCAGCATCATCGGGGGGCGGACTGAAGCTTTCTTT. Translation: CASSIIGGRTEAFF.

Details on this clonotype: A much larger clone sits a single nucleotide away, making a read error possible. The DNA of the CDR3 is TGTGCCAGGGGGTCGGGGGAAGCTTTCTTT. Protein sequence: CARGSGEAFF. The chain combines TRBV12-3 or TRBV12-4 with TRBJ1-1; D is ambiguous. The CDR3 loop spans 10 amino acids. Trimming took 9 bases from V and 8 from J, leaving 10 bases between them.

This clonotype was detected ten times or more. The V gene is TRBV25-1, the J gene TRBJ1-1; 8 bases match TRBD1. Germline values: CDR1 MGHDK, CDR2 SYGVNS. CDR3 length: 16 amino acids. The junction had 4 bases not matched to a gene; V was cut back by 1 base and J by 0 bases. The CDR3 DNA reads as TGTGCCAGCAGTGAATTGGCAGGGGGCGTGAACACTGAAGCTTTCTTT. Protein sequence: CASSELAGGVNTEAFF.

This clonotype occurred a few times. The chain couples TRBV28 to TRBJ2-7, with 9 bases that match TRBD1. The CDR3 runs 15 residues. CDR1 MDHEN and CDR2 SYDVKM come from the germline V gene. Losses at the gene ends were 5 bases for V and 0 bases for J; bases not matched to a gene: 5. The CDR3 spells CASSLWDRDSYEQYF. The CDR3 DNA sequence: TGTGCCAGCAGTCTTTGGGACAGGGACTCCTACGAGCAGTACTTC. The complete variable domain, with remaining parts taken from reference TRBV28 and TRBJ2-7, reads DVKVTQSSRYLVKRTGEKVFLECVQDMDHENMFWYRQDPGLGLRLIYFSYDVKMKEKGDIPEGYSVSREKKERFSLILESASTNQTSMYLCASSLWDRDSYEQYFGPGTRLTVT.